The 28 T cell receptor beta chains below come from one sample, sequenced in a study of shared clonotypes between healthy human individuals. Sequenced by immunoSEQ multiplex PCR; TCRdb stores in-frame clones only, minus some. The table shows about 2.4 million clones, with approximately 94% occurring only once. Sequencing was done on a sample of naive CD4+ T cells sorted from blood. Specified subset: CD45RA+ positively selected. The receptor source for this set is a man younger than 35 in good health.

This chain links TRBV5-1 with TRBJ1-4, with unresolved D. Germline CDR1 and CDR2: SGHRS and YFSETQ. This CDR3 is built from 14 residues. Deletions cut 4 bases from V and 8 bases from J, with 15 bases between. The CDR3 reads CASSQVPVEEKLFF. The CDR3, as DNA: TGCGCCAGCAGCCAGGTTCCGGTGGAGGAAAAACTGTTTTTT.

The V gene is TRBV2, the J gene TRBJ2-3; D is unresolved. Per germline, CDR1 SNHLY and CDR2 FYNNEI. The V end was cut by 8 bases, the J end by 6 bases, with 15 bases between. The CDR3 runs to 13 residues. DNA of the CDR3: TGTGCCAGCCGGCAGGCTATGCCGGATACGCAGTATTTT. It specifies CASRQAMPDTQYF.

This clone was detected a few times. V is TRBV29-1 and J is TRBJ1-1; weak D call: TRBD1 (6 bases). The V and J ends lost 6 bases and 1 base respectively, with 12 bases between them. CDR1 is SQVTM and CDR2 is ANQGSEA in the germline V gene. The CDR3 has 13 amino acids. CDR3 sequence (DNA): TGCAGCGTACAGGGCGGCCCGAACACTGAAGCTTTCTTT. It translates to CSVQGGPNTEAFF.

The chain carries TRBV5-1 and TRBJ2-4; D is perhaps TRBD2 (6 bases). This CDR3 is 15 amino acids long. From germline, CDR1 is SGHRS and CDR2 YFSETQ. The V end was cut by 3 bases, the J end by 7 bases, with 17 bases between. The CDR3 is CASSYLPEGWNIQYF. CDR3 bases: TGCGCCAGCAGCTACCTACCGGAGGGGTGGAACATTCAGTACTTC.

The chain uses TRBV23-1 and TRBJ1-1; D perhaps matches TRBD1 (5 bases). TRBV23-1 is an open reading frame whose function is uncertain. The CDR3 is made up of 15 amino acids. Trimming shortened V by 0 bases and J by 1 base, and 9 bases separated the two germline ends. This CDR3 reads CASSQSRQKNTEAFF. CDR3 nucleotide sequence: TGCGCCAGCAGTCAATCAAGACAGAAGAACACTGAAGCTTTCTTT.

The rearrangement uses TRBV9 and TRBJ1-4; 7 positions agree with TRBD1. The CDR3 has 15 amino acids. Trimming cost V 3 bases and J 0 bases; bases outside gene matches: 2. Germline CDR1 SGDLS, CDR2 YYNGEE. The CDR3 nucleotides are TGTGCCAGCAGCGGAGGGACAGCAACTAATGAAAAACTGTTTTTT. Translating gives CASSGGTATNEKLFF.

The V gene is TRBV5-5, the J gene TRBJ2-2; 12 nucleotides align to TRBD2. After removal of 0 bases from V and 4 bases from J, the junction contained 4 bases not matched to a gene. The V gene's germline CDR1 is SGHKS and CDR2 YYEKEE (reference sequence). This CDR3 region has 17 residues. CDR3 nucleotide sequence: TGTGCCAGCAGCTTGGTTGCTAGCGGGAGGGTCACCGGGGAGCTGTTTTTT. Its translation: CASSLVASGRVTGELFF.

The V gene is TRBV7-9, the J gene TRBJ1-4; 8 bases are shared with TRBD1. CDR1 SEHNR and CDR2 FQNEAQ come from the germline V gene (reference sequence). The V and J ends lost 5 bases and 0 bases, in that order; junction bases with no gene match: 5. The length of the CDR3 is 16 residues. CDR3 region: CASSLDRVSTNEKLFF. The CDR3 DNA reads TGTGCCAGCAGCCTGGACAGGGTTTCAACTAATGAAAAACTGTTTTTT.

V is TRBV12-5 and J is TRBJ1-4; D possibly corresponds to TRBD1 (5 bases). CDR3 length: 15 residues. Germline assignment: CDR1 LGHNT and CDR2 FRNRAP. Trimming removed 6 bases at V and 0 bases at J, with 11 bases between. The CDR3 loop is CASGPGVSTNEKLFF. The CDR3 DNA follows: TGTGCTAGTGGCCCGGGGGTTTCAACTAATGAAAAACTGTTTTTT.

The chain uses TRBV2 and TRBJ2-4; D remains unclear. V shed 3 bases and J shed 0 bases, with 6 bases lying between them. This CDR3 has 14 residues. Per the germline V gene, CDR1 is SNHLY and CDR2 is FYNNEI. The CDR3 DNA reads TGTGCCAGCAGTGATTGGCTAGCCAAAAACATTCAGTACTTC. The encoded protein is CASSDWLAKNIQYF.

The chain combines TRBV5-1 with TRBJ1-1; weak D call: TRBD1 (6 bases). This CDR3 has 16 amino acids. Germline V gene sequence: CDR1 SGHRS, CDR2 YFSETQ. Trimming pared 6 bases from V and 4 bases from J, leaving 22 bases between. DNA of the CDR3: TGCGCCAGCATGCCAGAGTCCGGGACATACTTCACTGAAGCTTTCTTT. Protein: CASMPESGTYFTEAFF. The full variable domain, its missing parts supplied by reference TRBV5-1 and TRBJ1-1, is KAGVTQTPRYLIKTRGQQVTLSCSPISGHRSVSWYQQTPGQGLQFLFEYFSETQRNKGNFPGRFSGRQFSNSRSEMNVSTLELGDSALYLCASMPESGTYFTEAFFGQGTRLTVV.

This clone has a handful of counts. This sequence joins TRBV5-4 and TRBJ1-6; possible D gene TRBD1, 5 bases. This CDR3 has 13 residues. The germline V gene has CDR1 SGHNT and CDR2 YYREEE (reference sequence). Trimming removed 2 bases at V and 11 bases at J, with 11 bases between. The CDR3 region has the DNA TGTGCCAGCAGCTTAGCCGCGGGGGCACCCCTCCACTTT. This translates into CASSLAAGAPLHF.

The chain is built from TRBV25-1 and TRBJ2-3; D is unresolved. The CDR3 spans 14 residues. Trimming removed 1 base from V and 7 bases from J, with 12 bases in between. The germline V gene encodes CDR1 MGHDK and CDR2 SYGVNS. CDR3 DNA sequence: TGTGCCAGCAGTGAATCTACCCCAACCCATACGCAGTATTTT. It codes for CASSESTPTHTQYF.

Only one count was recorded for this clone. This CDR3 is also generated by other DNA sequences in the sample. The rearrangement uses TRBV18 and TRBJ2-7; D not certain. There are 13 residues in the CDR3. Germline values: CDR1 KGHSH, CDR2 LQKENI. The V and J ends lost 3 bases and 4 bases respectively, with 10 bases between them. CDR3 nucleotides: TGTGCCAGCTCACCGGGTGTTGGGTACGAGCAGTACTTC. Residues: CASSPGVGYEQYF.

The chain has TRBV25-1 and TRBJ1-6; D not certain. V lost 1 base to trimming and J lost 9 bases, with 1 base between them. CDR1 and CDR2 from the germline V gene are MGHDK and SYGVNS. This CDR3 contains 11 residues. The CDR3 DNA reads as TGTGCCAGCAGTGAATCTTCACCCCTCCACTTT. This gives the protein CASSESSPLHF.

The chain couples TRBV4-2 to TRBJ1-2, with 11 nucleotides matching TRBD1. V gave up 6 bases and J gave up 3 bases; unmatched junction bases: 6. Germline CDR1 reads LGHNA; CDR2 reads YNFKEQ. The CDR3 sequence is 15 residues long. The CDR3 sequence: CASSRGQGADYGYTF. In DNA form, the CDR3 reads TGTGCCAGCAGTCGTGGACAGGGGGCGGACTATGGCTACACCTTC.

This chain uses TRBV6-1 with TRBJ2-7, with TRBD1 matching over 11 bases. The V gene's germline CDR1 is MNHNS and CDR2 SASEGT. CDR3 length: 14 residues. V shed 5 bases and J 7 bases; nucleotides not matched to a gene: 7. CDR3 in DNA: TGTGCCAGCAGTTGGACAGGGGGCGCGGGGGAGCAGTACTTC. Translated: CASSWTGGAGEQYF.

V gene TRBV6-5 combines with J gene TRBJ1-2; tentative D call: TRBD1 (5 bases). Trimming removed 5 bases at V and 8 bases at J, with 12 bases between. Germline V CDR1 and CDR2: MNHEY, SVGAGI. The CDR3 runs 12 residues. The chain's CDR3 is CASSGTGQGYTF. The CDR3 DNA sequence: TGTGCCAGCAGTGGTACAGGTCAAGGCTACACCTTC.

The chain recombines TRBV10-2 with TRBJ1-1; D possibly corresponds to TRBD1 (5 bases). This CDR3 is built from 13 residues. Trimming stripped 2 bases from V and 4 bases from J, with 8 bases between. CDR1 is WSHSY and CDR2 is SAAADI in the germline V gene. CDR3 DNA sequence: TGCGCCAGCAGTGAGGGGGGATTCACTGAAGCTTTCTTT. This sequence encodes CASSEGGFTEAFF.

The chain carries TRBV4-1 and TRBJ1-5, with no clear D. The CDR3 has 16 residues. Germline V gene lookup returns CDR1 MGHRA and CDR2 YSYEKL. V lost 1 base and J 7 bases, leaving 17 bases between the germline ends. The CDR3 sequence is CASSQGVEWVNQPQHF. CDR3 coding DNA: TGCGCCAGCAGCCAAGGGGTTGAGTGGGTAAACCAGCCCCAGCATTTT.

The chain uses TRBV25-1 and TRBJ1-4, with 10 bases that match TRBD1. The J segment lost 0 bases and the V segment lost 6 bases, leaving 4 bases of the junction unmatched. The CDR3 consists of 16 residues. Germline-derived CDR1 and CDR2 are MGHDK and SYGVNS. CDR3 amino acids: CASSAGTGATNEKLFF. The DNA for the CDR3 is TGTGCCAGCAGCGCCGGGACAGGGGCAACTAATGAAAAACTGTTTTTT.

About this clone itself: A read error may produce the germline difference seen at one junction end. The chain carries TRBV5-3 and TRBJ2-7, with TRBD1 matching 7 bases. TRBV5-3 is designated an ORF whose function remains uncertain. This CDR3 is built from 15 residues. The CDR3 region is CASSSPGTANYEQYF. CDR3 in DNA: TGTGCCAGCAGCTCTCCCGGGACAGCGAACTACGAGCAGTACTTC.

Regarding this clone: In the same sample, other DNA sequences code for this CDR3. The V gene is TRBV5-1, the J gene TRBJ2-3, with D unresolved. Germline CDR1 is SGHRS and CDR2 is YFSETQ. Between the trimmed V and J ends, which lost 0 bases and 3 bases, there was a span of 5 bases. The CDR3 length is 13 residues. CDR3 bases: TGCGCCAGCAGCTTGGGGGGAACAGATACGCAGTATTTT. Amino acid sequence: CASSLGGTDTQYF.

The rearrangement links TRBV29-1 to TRBJ2-5; D is ambiguous. CDR3 length: 12 amino acids. The V end lost 3 bases, the J end lost 5 bases, and 10 bases lay between the germline ends. Germline V gene lookup returns CDR1 SQVTM and CDR2 ANQGSEA. In DNA form, the CDR3 reads TGCAGCGTTGAGTACGCGTCGGAGACCCAGTACTTC. Protein sequence: CSVEYASETQYF.

This chain connects TRBV28 to TRBJ1-1, with D possibly TRBD1 on 6 matching bases. CDR3 length equals 14 residues. Per germline, CDR1 MDHEN and CDR2 SYDVKM. V was pared by 2 bases and J by 1 base, with 8 bases between. The DNA for the CDR3 is TGTGCCAGCAGTTTACCAGGGGAGAACACTGAAGCTTTCTTT. It is translated as CASSLPGENTEAFF.

The V call is TRBV5-1, the J call TRBJ2-1; 14 bases are shared with TRBD2. This CDR3 is 16 amino acids long. Per the germline V gene, CDR1 is SGHRS and CDR2 is YFSETQ. With V trimmed by 0 bases and J by 7 bases, 3 bases remained unmatched. CDR3 bases: TGCGCCAGCAGCTTGGGGGGGACTAGCGGGAGTAATGAGCAGTTCTTC. Translating it yields CASSLGGTSGSNEQFF.

The chain is built from TRBV30 and TRBJ2-5; 9 nucleotides align to TRBD1. The J call is in doubt because the DNA end fits TRBJ2-7 better. Germline CDR1 reads GTSNPN; CDR2 reads SVGIG (reference sequence). This CDR3 is 15 amino acids long. Here the CDR3 DNA reads TGTGCCTGGACCGGGACAGGGTTCCCGACCTACGAGCAGTACTTC. This codes for CAWTGTGFPTYEQYF.

This clone has more than one count but fewer than ten. The sample contains more than one DNA sequence encoding this CDR3. The chain links TRBV19 to TRBJ1-1; possibly TRBD1 for D (6 bases). Germline CDR1 reads LNHDA; CDR2 reads SQIVND (reference sequence). V gave up 4 bases and J gave up 1 base, with 7 bases separating them. The CDR3 contains 13 residues. The CDR3 spells CASSTTGNTEAFF. In DNA form, the CDR3 reads TGTGCCAGTAGTACGACAGGGAACACTGAAGCTTTCTTT.